This TCR beta chain was profiled in a study of blood T cell repertoires in COVID-19. Study-level information: PBMCs, B-cell-depleted T cells, or T cells provided the cDNA or gDNA that made up the material.

Study members were between 18 and 89 years old and lived in 20 to 30 US regions. Each recovered donor of Cohort 3 presented with two negative PCRs, clearance, or symptom resolution. Clones were sequenced by immunoSEQ multiplex PCR, and TCRdb holds only the in-frame ones, with some missing. The data show 300,000 to 400,000 clones, roughly 87% seen once. Sample: PBMCs or T cells enriched from blood (not recorded which). The receptor was derived from a woman between 25 and 40 years old who had recovered from COVID-19.

The CDR3 bases are TGTGCCAGCAGTTTCGGGGTCGGTGAGCAGTTCTTC. Protein sequence: CASSFGVGEQFF. The V and J genes are TRBV6-5 and TRBJ2-1; possible D gene TRBD2, 5 bases. CDR3 length equals 12 residues. Germline CDR1 MNHEY, CDR2 SVGAGI. V was pared by 4 bases and J by 9 bases, with 10 bases between.